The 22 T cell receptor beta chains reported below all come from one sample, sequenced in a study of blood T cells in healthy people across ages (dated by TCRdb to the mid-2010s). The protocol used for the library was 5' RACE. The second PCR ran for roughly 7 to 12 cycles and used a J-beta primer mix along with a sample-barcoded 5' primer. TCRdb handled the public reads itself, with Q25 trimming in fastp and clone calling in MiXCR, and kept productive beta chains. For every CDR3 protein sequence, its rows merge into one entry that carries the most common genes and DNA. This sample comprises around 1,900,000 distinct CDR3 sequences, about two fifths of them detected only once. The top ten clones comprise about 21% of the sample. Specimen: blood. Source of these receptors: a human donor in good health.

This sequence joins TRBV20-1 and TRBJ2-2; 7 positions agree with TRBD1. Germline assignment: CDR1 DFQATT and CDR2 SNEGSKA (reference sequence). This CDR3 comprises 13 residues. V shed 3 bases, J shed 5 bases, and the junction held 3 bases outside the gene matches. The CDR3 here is CSARSGGTGELFF. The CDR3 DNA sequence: TGCAGTGCTAGGTCAGGGGGAACCGGGGAGCTGTTTTTT.

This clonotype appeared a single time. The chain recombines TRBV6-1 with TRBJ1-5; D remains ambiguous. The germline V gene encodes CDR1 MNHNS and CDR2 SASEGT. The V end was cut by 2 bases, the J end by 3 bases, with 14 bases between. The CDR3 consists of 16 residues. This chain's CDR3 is CASSEFDPWANQPQHF. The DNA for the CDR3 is TGTGCCAGCAGTGAATTCGACCCCTGGGCCAATCAGCCCCAGCATTTT.

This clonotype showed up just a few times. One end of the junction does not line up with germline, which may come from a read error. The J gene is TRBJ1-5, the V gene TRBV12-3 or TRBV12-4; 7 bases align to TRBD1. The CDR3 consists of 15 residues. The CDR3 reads CASTRQGGSNQPQHF. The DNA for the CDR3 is TGCGCCAGCACTCGACAGGGTGGGAGCAATCAGCCCCAGCATTTT.

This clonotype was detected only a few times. The CDR3 coding sequence is TGTGCCAGCAGCCGATCCCAGGGTAACTATGGCTACACCTTC. Its protein is CASSRSQGNYGYTF. The rearrangement uses TRBV7-2 and TRBJ1-2; D possibly corresponds to TRBD1 (5 bases). Trimming left V 5 bases short and J 1 base short, with 11 bases between. Germline CDR1 SGHTA, CDR2 FQGNSA. The length of the CDR3 is 14 residues. Combining the CDR3 with reference TRBV7-2 and TRBJ1-2 gives the whole variable domain GAGVSQSPSNKVTEKGKDVELRCDPISGHTALYWYRQSLGQGLEFLIYFQGNSAPDKSGLPSDRFSAERTGGSVSTLTIQRTQQEDSAVYLCASSRSQGNYGYTFGSGTRLTVV.

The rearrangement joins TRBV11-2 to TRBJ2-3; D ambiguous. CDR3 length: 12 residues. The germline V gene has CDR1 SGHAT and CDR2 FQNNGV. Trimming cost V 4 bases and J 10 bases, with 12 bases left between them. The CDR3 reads CASSSGPSPQYF. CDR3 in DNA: TGTGCCAGCAGCTCCGGGCCCTCTCCGCAGTATTTT.

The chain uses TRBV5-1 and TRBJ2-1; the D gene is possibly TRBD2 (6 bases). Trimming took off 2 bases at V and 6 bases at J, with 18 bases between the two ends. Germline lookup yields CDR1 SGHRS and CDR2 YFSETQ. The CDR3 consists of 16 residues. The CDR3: CASSFRGDLVRNEQFF. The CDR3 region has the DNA TGCGCCAGCAGCTTTAGAGGGGACTTGGTCCGCAATGAGCAGTTCTTC. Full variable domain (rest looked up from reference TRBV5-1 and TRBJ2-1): KAGVTQTPRYLIKTRGQQVTLSCSPISGHRSVSWYQQTPGQGLQFLFEYFSETQRNKGNFPGRFSGRQFSNSRSEMNVSTLELGDSALYLCASSFRGDLVRNEQFFGPGTRLTVL.

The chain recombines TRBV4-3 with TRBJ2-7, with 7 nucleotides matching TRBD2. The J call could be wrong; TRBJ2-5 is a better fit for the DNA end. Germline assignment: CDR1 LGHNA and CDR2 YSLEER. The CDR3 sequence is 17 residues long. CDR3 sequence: CASSQDPWGGSEETQYF. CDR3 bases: TGCGCCAGCAGCCAAGATCCGTGGGGAGGGAGTGAAGAGACCCAGTACTTC.

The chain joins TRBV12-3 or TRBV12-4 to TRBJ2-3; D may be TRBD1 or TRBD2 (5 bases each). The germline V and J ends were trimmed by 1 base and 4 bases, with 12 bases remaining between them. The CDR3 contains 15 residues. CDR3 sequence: CASSLGGPRADTQYF. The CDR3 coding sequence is TGTGCCAGCAGTTTAGGGGGCCCGAGGGCAGATACGCAGTATTTT.

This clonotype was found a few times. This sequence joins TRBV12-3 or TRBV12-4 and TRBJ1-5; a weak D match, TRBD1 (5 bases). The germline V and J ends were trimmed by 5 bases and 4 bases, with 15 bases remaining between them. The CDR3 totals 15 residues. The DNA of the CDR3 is TGTGCCAGCAGTCGGGACCTAGGAAGAAATCAGCCCCAGCATTTT. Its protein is CASSRDLGRNQPQHF.

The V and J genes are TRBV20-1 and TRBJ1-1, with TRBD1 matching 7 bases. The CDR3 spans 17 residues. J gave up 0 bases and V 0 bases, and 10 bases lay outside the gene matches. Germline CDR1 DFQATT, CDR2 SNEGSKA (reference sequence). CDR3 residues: CSARDSARGQLNTEAFF. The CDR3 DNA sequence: TGCAGTGCTAGAGATTCGGCCCGGGGACAGTTGAACACTGAAGCTTTCTTT.

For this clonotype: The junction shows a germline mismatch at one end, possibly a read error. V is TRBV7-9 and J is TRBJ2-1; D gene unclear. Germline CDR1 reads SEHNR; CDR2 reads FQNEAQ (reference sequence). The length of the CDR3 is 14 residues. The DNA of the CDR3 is TGTGCCAGCAGCTTAGCGTGGGATCACAAGGAGCAGTTCTTC. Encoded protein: CASSLAWDHKEQFF.

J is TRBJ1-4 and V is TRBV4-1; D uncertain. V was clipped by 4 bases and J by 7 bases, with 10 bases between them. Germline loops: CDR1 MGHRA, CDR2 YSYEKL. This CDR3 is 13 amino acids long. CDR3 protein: CASSLQTSEKLFF. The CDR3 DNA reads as TGCGCCAGCAGCCTCCAAACCTCTGAAAAACTGTTTTTT.

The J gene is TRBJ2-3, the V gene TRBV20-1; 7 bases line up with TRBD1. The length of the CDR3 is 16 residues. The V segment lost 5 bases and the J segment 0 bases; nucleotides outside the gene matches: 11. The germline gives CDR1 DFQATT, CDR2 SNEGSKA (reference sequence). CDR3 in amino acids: CSACPGTDTSTDTQYF. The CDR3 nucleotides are TGCAGTGCTTGTCCCGGGACAGACACTAGCACAGATACGCAGTATTTT.

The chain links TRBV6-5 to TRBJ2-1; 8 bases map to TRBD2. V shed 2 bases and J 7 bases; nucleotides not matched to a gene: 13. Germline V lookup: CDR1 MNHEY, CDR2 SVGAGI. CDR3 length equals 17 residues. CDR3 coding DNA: TGTGCCAGCAGTTACAAGGGGACTAGGGTTGCAACGAATGAGCAGTTCTTC. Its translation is CASSYKGTRVATNEQFF.

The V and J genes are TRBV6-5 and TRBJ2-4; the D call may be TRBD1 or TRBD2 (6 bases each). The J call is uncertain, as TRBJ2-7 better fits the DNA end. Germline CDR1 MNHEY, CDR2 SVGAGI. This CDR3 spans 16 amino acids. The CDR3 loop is CASRHGAGGAAHEQYF. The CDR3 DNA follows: TGTGCCAGCAGGCACGGGGCCGGGGGCGCAGCCCACGAGCAGTACTTC.

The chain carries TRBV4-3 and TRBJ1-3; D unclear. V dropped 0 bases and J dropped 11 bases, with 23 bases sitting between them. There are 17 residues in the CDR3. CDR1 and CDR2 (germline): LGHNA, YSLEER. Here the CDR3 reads CASSQDVYLQLQSPIYF. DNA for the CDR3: TGCGCCAGCAGCCAAGATGTTTATCTGCAGTTACAATCCCCCATATATTTT.

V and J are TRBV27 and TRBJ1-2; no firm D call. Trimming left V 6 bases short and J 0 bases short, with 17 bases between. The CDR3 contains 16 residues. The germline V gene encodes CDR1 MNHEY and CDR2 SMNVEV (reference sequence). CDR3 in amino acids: CASSRFAVTANYGYTF. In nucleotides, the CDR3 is TGTGCCAGCAGCCGTTTTGCAGTTACCGCTAACTATGGCTACACCTTC.

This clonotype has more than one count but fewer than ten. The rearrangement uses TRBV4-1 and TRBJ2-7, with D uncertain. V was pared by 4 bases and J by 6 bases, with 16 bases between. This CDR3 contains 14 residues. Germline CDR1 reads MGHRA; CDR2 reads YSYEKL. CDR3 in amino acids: CASSPPDPSGEQYF. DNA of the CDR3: TGCGCCAGCAGCCCTCCCGACCCATCGGGCGAGCAGTACTTC.

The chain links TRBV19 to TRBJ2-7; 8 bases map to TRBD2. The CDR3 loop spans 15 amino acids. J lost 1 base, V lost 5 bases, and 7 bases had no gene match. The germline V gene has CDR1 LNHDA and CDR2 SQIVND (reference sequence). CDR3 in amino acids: CASSESAGVSYEQYF. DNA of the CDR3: TGTGCCAGTAGTGAGTCAGCGGGGGTTTCCTACGAGCAGTACTTC.

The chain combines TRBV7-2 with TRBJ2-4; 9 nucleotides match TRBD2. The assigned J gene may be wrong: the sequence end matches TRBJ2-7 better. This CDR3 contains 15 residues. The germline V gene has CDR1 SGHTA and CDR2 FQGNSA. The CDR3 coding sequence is TGTGCCAGCAGCCAGCGCGTAGCGGGGGACTACGAGCAGTACTTC. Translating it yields CASSQRVAGDYEQYF.

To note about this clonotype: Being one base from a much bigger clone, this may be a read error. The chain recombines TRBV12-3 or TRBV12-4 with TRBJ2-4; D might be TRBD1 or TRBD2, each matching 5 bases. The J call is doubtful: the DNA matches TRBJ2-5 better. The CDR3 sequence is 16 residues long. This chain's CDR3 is CASSIWDRRWEETQYF. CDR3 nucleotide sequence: TGTGCCAGCAGTATTTGGGACCGAAGATGGGAAGAGACCCAGTACTTC.

CDR3 coding DNA: TGCAGTGCTAGAGATCCGACTAGCGGGGTGTTAGGTACGCAGTATTTT. Translation gives CSARDPTSGVLGTQYF. The V gene is TRBV20-1, the J gene TRBJ2-3, with 11 bases identical to TRBD2. The germline gives CDR1 DFQATT, CDR2 SNEGSKA (reference sequence). The ends lost 0 bases at V and 8 bases at J; junction bases unmatched: 10. The CDR3 is 16 amino acids.